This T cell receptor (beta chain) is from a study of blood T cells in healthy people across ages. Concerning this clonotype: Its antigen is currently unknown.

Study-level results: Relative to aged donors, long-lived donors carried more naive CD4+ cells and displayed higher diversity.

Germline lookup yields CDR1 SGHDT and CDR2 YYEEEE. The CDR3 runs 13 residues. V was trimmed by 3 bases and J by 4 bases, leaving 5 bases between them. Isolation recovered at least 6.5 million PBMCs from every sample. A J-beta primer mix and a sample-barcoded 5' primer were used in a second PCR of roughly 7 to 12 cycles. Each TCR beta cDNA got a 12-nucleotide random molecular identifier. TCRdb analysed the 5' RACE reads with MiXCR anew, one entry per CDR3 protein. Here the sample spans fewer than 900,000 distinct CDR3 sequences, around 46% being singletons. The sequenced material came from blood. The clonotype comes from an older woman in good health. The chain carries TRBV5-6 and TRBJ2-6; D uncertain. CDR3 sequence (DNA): TGTGCCAGCAGCTGGACCGGGGCCAACGTCCTGACTTTC. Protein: CASSWTGANVLTF. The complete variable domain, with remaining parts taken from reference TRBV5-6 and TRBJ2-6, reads DAGVTQSPTHLIKTRGQQVTLRCSPKSGHDTVSWYQQALGQGPQFIFQYYEEEERQRGNFPDRFSGHQFPNYSSELNVNALLLGDSALYLCASSWTGANVLTFGAGSRLTVL.